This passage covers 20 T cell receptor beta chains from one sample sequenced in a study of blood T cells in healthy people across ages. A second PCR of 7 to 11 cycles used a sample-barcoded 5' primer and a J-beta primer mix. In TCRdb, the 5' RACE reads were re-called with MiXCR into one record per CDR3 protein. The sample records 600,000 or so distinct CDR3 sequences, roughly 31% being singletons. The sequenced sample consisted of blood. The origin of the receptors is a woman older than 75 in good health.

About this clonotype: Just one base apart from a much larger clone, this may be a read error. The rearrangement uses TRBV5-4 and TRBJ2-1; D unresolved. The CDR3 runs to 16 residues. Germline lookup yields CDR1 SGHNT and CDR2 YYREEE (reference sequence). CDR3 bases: TGTGCCAGCGGCTTGGCGTCGGTGAGTGGGTACAATGAGCAGTTCTTC. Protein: CASGLASVSGYNEQFF.

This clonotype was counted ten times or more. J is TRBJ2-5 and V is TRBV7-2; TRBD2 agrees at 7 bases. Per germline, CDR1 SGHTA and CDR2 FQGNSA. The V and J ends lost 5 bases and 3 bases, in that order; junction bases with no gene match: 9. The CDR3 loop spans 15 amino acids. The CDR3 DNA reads TGTGCCAGCAGCCAGGATGGACGGGGGGAAGAGACCCAGTACTTC. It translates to CASSQDGRGEETQYF.

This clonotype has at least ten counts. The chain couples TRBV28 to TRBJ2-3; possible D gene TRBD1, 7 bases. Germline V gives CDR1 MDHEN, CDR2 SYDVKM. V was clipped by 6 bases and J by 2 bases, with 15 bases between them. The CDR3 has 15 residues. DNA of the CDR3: TGTGCCAGCAGGGGCTCAGGGGGGAACACAGATACGCAGTATTTT. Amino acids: CASRGSGGNTDTQYF.

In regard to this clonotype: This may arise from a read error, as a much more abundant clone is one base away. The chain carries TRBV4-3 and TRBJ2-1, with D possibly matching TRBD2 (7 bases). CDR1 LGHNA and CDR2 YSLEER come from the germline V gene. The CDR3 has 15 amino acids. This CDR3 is CARSQDNGGADEQFF. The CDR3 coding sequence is TGCGCCAGAAGCCAAGATAATGGGGGGGCGGATGAGCAGTTCTTC.

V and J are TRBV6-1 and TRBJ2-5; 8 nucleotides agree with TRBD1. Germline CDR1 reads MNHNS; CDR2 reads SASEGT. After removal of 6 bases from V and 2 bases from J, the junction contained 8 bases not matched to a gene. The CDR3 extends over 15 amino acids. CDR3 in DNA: TGTGCCAGCAGCCCCCGGGACAGGAGACAAGAGACCCAGTACTTC. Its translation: CASSPRDRRQETQYF.

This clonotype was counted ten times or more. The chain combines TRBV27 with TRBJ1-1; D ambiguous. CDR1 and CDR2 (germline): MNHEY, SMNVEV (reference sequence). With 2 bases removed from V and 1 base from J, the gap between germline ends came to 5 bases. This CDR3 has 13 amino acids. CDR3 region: CASSLRRNTEAFF. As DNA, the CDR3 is TGTGCCAGCAGTTTACGGAGGAACACTGAAGCTTTCTTT.

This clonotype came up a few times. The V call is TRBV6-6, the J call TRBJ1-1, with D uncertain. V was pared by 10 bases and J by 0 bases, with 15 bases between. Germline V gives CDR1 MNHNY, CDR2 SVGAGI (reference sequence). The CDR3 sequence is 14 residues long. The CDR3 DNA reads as TGTGCCACCCACCAGACGCTACTGAACACTGAAGCTTTCTTT. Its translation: CATHQTLLNTEAFF.

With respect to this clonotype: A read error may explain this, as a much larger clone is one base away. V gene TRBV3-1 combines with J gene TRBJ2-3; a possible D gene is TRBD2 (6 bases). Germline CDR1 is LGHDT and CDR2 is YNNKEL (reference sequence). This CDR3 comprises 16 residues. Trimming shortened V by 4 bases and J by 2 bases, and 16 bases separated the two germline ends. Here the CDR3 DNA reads TGTGCCAGCAGCCCGAGCAGACTAGTATACACAGATACGCAGTATTTT. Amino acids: CASSPSRLVYTDTQYF.

The CDR3 bases are TGTGCTAGTGGTTTGGAGGGGGGTAGGACTGAAGCTTTCTTT. It codes for CASGLEGGRTEAFF. This sequence joins TRBV12-5 and TRBJ1-1, with D possibly matching TRBD1 (6 bases). V gave up 1 base and J gave up 5 bases, with 11 bases separating them. This CDR3 spans 14 amino acids. The germline CDR1 and CDR2 sequences are LGHNT and FRNRAP.

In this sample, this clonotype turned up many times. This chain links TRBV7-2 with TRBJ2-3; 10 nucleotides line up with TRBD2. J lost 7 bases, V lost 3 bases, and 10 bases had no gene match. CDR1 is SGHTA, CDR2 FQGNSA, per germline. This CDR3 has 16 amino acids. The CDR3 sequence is CASSLASGGGVYTQYF. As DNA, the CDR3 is TGTGCCAGCAGCTTGGCCAGCGGGGGGGGCGTATATACGCAGTATTTT. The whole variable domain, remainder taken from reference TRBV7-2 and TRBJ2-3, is GAGVSQSPSNKVTEKGKDVELRCDPISGHTALYWYRQSLGQGLEFLIYFQGNSAPDKSGLPSDRFSAERTGGSVSTLTIQRTQQEDSAVYLCASSLASGGGVYTQYFGPGTRLTVL.

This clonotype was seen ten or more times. CDR3 sequence (DNA): TGTGCCAGCAGCTTCCTGGGGTCTGAGGGGACAGATACGCAGTATTTT. Protein sequence: CASSFLGSEGTDTQYF. The chain couples TRBV5-6 to TRBJ2-3; D may be TRBD1 or TRBD2 (5 bases each). The ends were cut back, 2 bases at V and 3 bases at J, with 16 bases in the middle. The CDR3 is made up of 16 amino acids. Germline assignment: CDR1 SGHDT and CDR2 YYEEEE.

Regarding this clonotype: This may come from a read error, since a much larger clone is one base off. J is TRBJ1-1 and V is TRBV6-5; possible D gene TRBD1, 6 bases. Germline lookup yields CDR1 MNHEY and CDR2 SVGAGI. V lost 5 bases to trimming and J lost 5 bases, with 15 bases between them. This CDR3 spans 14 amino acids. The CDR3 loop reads CASSVQGSKTEAFF. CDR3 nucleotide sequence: TGTGCCAGCAGTGTACAGGGATCCAAGACTGAAGCTTTCTTT.

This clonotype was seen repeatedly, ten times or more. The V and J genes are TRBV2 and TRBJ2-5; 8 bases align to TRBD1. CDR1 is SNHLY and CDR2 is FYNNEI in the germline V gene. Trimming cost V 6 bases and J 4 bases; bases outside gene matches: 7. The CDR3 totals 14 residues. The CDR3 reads CASRKTGVIETQYF. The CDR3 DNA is TGTGCCAGCAGAAAGACAGGGGTGATAGAGACCCAGTACTTC.

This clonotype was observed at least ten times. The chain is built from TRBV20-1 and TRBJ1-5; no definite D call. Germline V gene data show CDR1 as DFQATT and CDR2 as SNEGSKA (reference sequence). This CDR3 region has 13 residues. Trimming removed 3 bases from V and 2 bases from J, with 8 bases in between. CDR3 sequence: CSASSGGNQPQHF. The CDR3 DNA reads TGCAGTGCTAGCTCGGGAGGCAATCAGCCCCAGCATTTT.

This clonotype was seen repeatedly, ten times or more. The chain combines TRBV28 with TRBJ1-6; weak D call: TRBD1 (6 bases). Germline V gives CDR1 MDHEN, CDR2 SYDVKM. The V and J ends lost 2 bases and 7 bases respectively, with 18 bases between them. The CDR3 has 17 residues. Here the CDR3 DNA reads TGTGCCAGCAGTTTAAGGGGGAGAGGGGACGGGAATTCACCCCTCCACTTT. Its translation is CASSLRGRGDGNSPLHF.

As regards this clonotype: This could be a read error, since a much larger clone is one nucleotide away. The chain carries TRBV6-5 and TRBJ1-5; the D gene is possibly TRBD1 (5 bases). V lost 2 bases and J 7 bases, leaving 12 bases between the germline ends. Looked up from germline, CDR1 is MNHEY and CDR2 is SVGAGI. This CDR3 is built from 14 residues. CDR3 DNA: TGTGCCAGCAGTTACCCAGGGCGAGGACAGCCCCAGCATTTT. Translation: CASSYPGRGQPQHF.

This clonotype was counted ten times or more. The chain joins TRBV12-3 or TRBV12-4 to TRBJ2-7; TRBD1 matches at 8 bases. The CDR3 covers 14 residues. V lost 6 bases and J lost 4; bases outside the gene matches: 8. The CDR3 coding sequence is TGTGCCAGCAGGGAGGGACAGGAGGTATACGAGCAGTACTTC. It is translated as CASREGQEVYEQYF.

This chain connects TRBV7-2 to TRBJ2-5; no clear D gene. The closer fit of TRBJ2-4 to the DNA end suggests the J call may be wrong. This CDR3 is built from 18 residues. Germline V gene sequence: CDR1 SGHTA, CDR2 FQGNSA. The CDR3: CASSAGWVAPSDKNIQYF. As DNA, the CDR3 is TGTGCCAGCAGCGCCGGTTGGGTAGCCCCATCCGACAAAAACATTCAGTACTTC.

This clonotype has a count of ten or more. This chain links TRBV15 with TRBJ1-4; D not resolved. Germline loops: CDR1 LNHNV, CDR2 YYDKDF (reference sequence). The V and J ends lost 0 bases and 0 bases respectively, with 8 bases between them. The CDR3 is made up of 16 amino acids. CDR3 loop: CATSRDVGATNEKLFF. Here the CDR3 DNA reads TGTGCCACCAGCAGAGATGTTGGGGCAACTAATGAAAAACTGTTTTTT. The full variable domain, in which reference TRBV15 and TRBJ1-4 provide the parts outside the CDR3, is DAMVIQNPRYQVTQFGKPVTLSCSQTLNHNVMYWYQQKSSQAPKLLFHYYDKDFNNEADTPDNFQSRRPNTSFCFLDIRSPGLGDTAMYLCATSRDVGATNEKLFFGSGTQLSVL.

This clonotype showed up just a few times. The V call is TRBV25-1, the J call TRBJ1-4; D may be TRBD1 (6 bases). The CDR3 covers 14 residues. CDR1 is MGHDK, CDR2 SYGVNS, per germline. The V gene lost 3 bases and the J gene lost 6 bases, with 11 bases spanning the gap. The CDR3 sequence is CASSDSGTHEKLFF. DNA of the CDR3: TGTGCCAGCAGTGATTCGGGGACACATGAAAAACTGTTTTTT.